This T cell receptor beta chain was observed in a study of blood T cell repertoires in COVID-19. The germline gives CDR1 LNHDA, CDR2 SQIVND (reference sequence). Trimming removed 6 bases from V and 8 bases from J, with 17 bases in between. CDR3 length: 14 residues. The protocol was immunoSEQ multiplex PCR, while the TCRdb copy is restricted to in-frame clones and leaves out a portion. The data show some 390,000 clones, about 89% seen once. This sequence originates from a woman in her fifties or sixties with COVID-19, enrolled during active disease. The sequenced material came from peripheral blood. The J gene is TRBJ2-1, the V gene TRBV19; possibly TRBD2 for D (6 bases). The CDR3 nucleotides are TGTGCCAGTAGGGAGGGACCAAGAGGGTATGAGCAGTTCTTC. Its translation: CASREGPRGYEQFF. Full variable domain (missing parts from reference TRBV19 and TRBJ2-1): DGGITQSPKYLFRKEGQNVTLSCEQNLNHDAMYWYRQDPGQGLRLIYYSQIVNDFQKGDIAEGYSVSREKKESFPLTVTSAQKNPTAFYLCASREGPRGYEQFFGPGTRLTVL.